These 10 T cell receptor beta chains share one sample of origin, sequenced in a study of blood T cell repertoires in COVID-19 (dated by TCRdb to about 2020). The protocol used for the library was the immunoSEQ multiplex PCR assay. TCRdb obtained this table from immuneACCESS and retained in-frame rearrangements with V and J assigned. These tables miss some clones; where compared with another copy, unresolved V genes account for less than half of the shortfall, and the remainder is unexplained. Present in this sample are some 190,000 clones, roughly 80% of which were seen just once. Of the sample, approximately 6.9% falls within the top ten clones. Sequencing was done on a sample of peripheral blood. The receptors stem from a man aged 55 to 70 with acute or convalescent COVID-19.

The J gene is TRBJ2-7, the V gene TRBV9; the match to TRBD2 covers 8 bases. The germline V gene has CDR1 SGDLS and CDR2 YYNGEE. The ends lost 4 bases at V and 6 bases at J; junction bases unmatched: 6. This CDR3 comprises 13 residues. The chain's CDR3 is CASSSRGGVEQYF. CDR3 sequence (DNA): TGTGCCAGCAGCTCACGGGGGGGAGTCGAGCAGTACTTC. Full variable domain (remainder filled in from reference TRBV9 and TRBJ2-7): DSGVTQTPKHLITATGQRVTLRCSPRSGDLSVYWYQQSLDQGLQFLIQYYNGEERAKGNILERFSAQQFPDLHSELNLSSLELGDSALYFCASSSRGGVEQYFGPGTRLTVT.

V and J are TRBV19 and TRBJ1-3; 9 nucleotides line up with TRBD1. This CDR3 contains 15 residues. Trimming took 5 bases from V and 2 from J; bases not matched to a gene: 4. Germline CDR1 and CDR2: LNHDA and SQIVND (reference sequence). The CDR3 reads CASSPRDRAGNTIYF. In DNA form, the CDR3 reads TGTGCCAGTAGTCCTCGGGACAGGGCTGGAAACACCATATATTTT.

This clone was found once. J is TRBJ1-5 and V is TRBV7-8, with TRBD1 as a possible D gene (6 bases). Between the trimmed V and J ends, which lost 4 bases and 5 bases, there was a span of 12 bases. The CDR3 has 14 amino acids. CDR1 and CDR2 (germline): SGHVS, FQNEAQ. The CDR3 is CASSSGAQDQPQHF. CDR3 DNA: TGTGCCAGCAGCTCAGGGGCGCAGGATCAGCCCCAGCATTTT.

The gene calls are TRBV5-1 and TRBJ2-1, with D possibly TRBD2 on 5 matching bases. Per the germline V gene, CDR1 is SGHRS and CDR2 is YFSETQ. This CDR3 comprises 13 residues. Trimming stripped 3 bases from V and 9 bases from J, with 13 bases between. CDR3 protein: CASSSTSLGEQFF. The CDR3 DNA follows: TGCGCCAGCAGCTCAACTAGTTTGGGTGAGCAGTTCTTC.

The gene calls are TRBV3-1 (or the pseudogene TRBV3-2) and TRBJ2-1; 10 nucleotides match TRBD2. This CDR3 has 16 residues. Per the germline V gene, CDR1 is LGHDT and CDR2 is YNNKEL (reference sequence). Unmatched junction bases numbered 2, after V lost 0 bases and J lost 3 bases. CDR3 loop: CASSQDRLAGYNEQFF. Written as DNA, the CDR3 is TGTGCCAGCAGCCAAGATCGACTAGCGGGCTACAATGAGCAGTTCTTC.

This sequence joins TRBV24-1 and TRBJ2-7; 11 bases agree with TRBD1. After removal of 3 bases from V and 3 bases from J, the junction contained 3 bases not matched to a gene. CDR1 KGHDR and CDR2 SFDVKD come from the germline V gene. The CDR3 has 15 residues. The CDR3 nucleotides are TGTGCCACCAGTGATCGGGACAGGGGGGTCTACGAGCAGTACTTC. It yields the protein CATSDRDRGVYEQYF.

This clone showed up just a few times. J is TRBJ2-3 and V is TRBV11-2; TRBD2 matches at 9 bases. The CDR3 runs 17 residues. Germline CDR1 reads SGHAT; CDR2 reads FQNNGV. The V segment lost 2 bases and the J segment 1 base; nucleotides outside the gene matches: 7. The CDR3 loop reads CASSLRGGRAGTDTQYF. The DNA of the CDR3 is TGTGCCAGCAGCTTAAGGGGCGGGAGGGCCGGCACAGATACGCAGTATTTT.

This rearrangement joins TRBV4-2 to TRBJ1-5, with no clear D. This CDR3 is 16 amino acids long. Per the germline V gene, CDR1 is LGHNA and CDR2 is YNFKEQ. V was cut by 0 bases and J by 5 bases, with 14 bases left in between. The CDR3 DNA reads TGTGCCAGCAGCCAAGAGGTCGGGTCAACCTATCAGCCCCAGCATTTT. Protein product: CASSQEVGSTYQPQHF.

This sequence joins TRBV2 and TRBJ1-2, with D possibly matching TRBD1 (5 bases). CDR1 and CDR2 (germline): SNHLY, FYNNEI. The CDR3 is 15 amino acids. The germline V and J ends were trimmed by 7 bases and 8 bases, with 23 bases remaining between them. Written as DNA, the CDR3 is TGTGCCAGCATTGACTCGGGACTCAAAATTGGGGGCTACACCTTC. Translated: CASIDSGLKIGGYTF.

The V and J genes are TRBV7-2 and TRBJ2-1; TRBD2 aligns across 11 bases. V gave up 5 bases and J gave up 12 bases; unmatched junction bases: 9. The CDR3 totals 14 residues. CDR1 is SGHTA, CDR2 FQGNSA, per germline. This CDR3 reads CASSPRLAGLGQFF. CDR3 bases: TGTGCCAGCAGCCCTCGACTAGCGGGGCTCGGGCAGTTCTTC.